The 27 T cell receptor beta chains below all came from one sample that was sequenced in a study of shared clonotypes between healthy human individuals. Libraries were prepared by immunoSEQ multiplex PCR; TCRdb keeps only in-frame clonotypes and omits some of them. The table includes about 2.4 million clones, 93% detected once. Material: naive CD4+ T cells from PBMCs. Described subset: CD45RA+ positively selected. The source of these receptors is a man aged 18 to 29 in good health. Some clones in this sample may be carry-over from other donors' samples.

The V gene is TRBV5-5, the J gene TRBJ2-7; either TRBD1 or TRBD2 may supply D (7 bases each). V gave up 5 bases and J gave up 1 base, with 13 bases separating them. The CDR3 extends over 14 amino acids. Germline V lookup: CDR1 SGHKS, CDR2 YYEKEE (reference sequence). The CDR3 DNA reads as TGTGCCAGCAGTACCCAGGGGGGGTCCTACGAGCAGTACTTC. This gives the protein CASSTQGGSYEQYF. Drawing the rest from reference TRBV5-5 and TRBJ2-7, the complete variable domain is DAGVTQSPTHLIKTRGQQVTLRCSPISGHKSVSWYQQVLGQGPQFIFQYYEKEERGRGNFPDRFSARQFPNYSSELNVNALLLGDSALYLCASSTQGGSYEQYFGPGTRLTVT.

This chain connects TRBV14 to TRBJ1-2, with 9 bases matching TRBD1. The CDR3 length is 16 residues. Germline V CDR1 and CDR2: SGHDN, FVKESK. The V gene end was trimmed by 4 bases and the J gene end by 3 bases; junction bases not matched to a gene: 9. The CDR3 DNA reads as TGTGCCAGCAGCCGCCCGGGACAGGGCTTGTACTATGGCTACACCTTC. Translated, it gives CASSRPGQGLYYGYTF.

The chain links TRBV4-3 to TRBJ2-1; 7 bases match TRBD2. This CDR3 region has 15 residues. The germline gives CDR1 LGHNA, CDR2 YSLEER. V was pared by 3 bases and J by 0 bases, with 2 bases of the junction left unmatched. The CDR3 DNA follows: TGCGCCAGCAGCCATGCTAGCGGCTCCTACAATGAGCAGTTCTTC. Translation gives CASSHASGSYNEQFF.

V is TRBV7-2 and J is TRBJ1-5; a possible D gene is TRBD1 (6 bases). Trimming pared 8 bases from V and 4 bases from J, leaving 9 bases between. Germline V gene sequence: CDR1 SGHTA, CDR2 FQGNSA. The CDR3 runs to 12 residues. The CDR3 nucleotides are TGTGCCAGCGGGGGCCCTAATCAGCCCCAGCATTTT. Translated, it gives CASGGPNQPQHF. Complete variable domain (other parts from reference TRBV7-2 and TRBJ1-5): GAGVSQSPSNKVTEKGKDVELRCDPISGHTALYWYRQSLGQGLEFLIYFQGNSAPDKSGLPSDRFSAERTGGSVSTLTIQRTQQEDSAVYLCASGGPNQPQHFGDGTRLSIL.

The sample holds one count of this clone. The chain recombines TRBV30 with TRBJ2-1; D unresolved. CDR3 length: 13 residues. Germline CDR1 and CDR2: GTSNPN and SVGIG (reference sequence). V lost 4 bases and J 6 bases, leaving 13 bases between the germline ends. The DNA of the CDR3 is TGTGCCTGGAATGCTCTAGATCCCAATGAGCAGTTCTTC. Translation gives CAWNALDPNEQFF.

The J gene is TRBJ2-4, the V gene TRBV29-1; the match to TRBD2 covers 7 bases. V shed 3 bases and J 9 bases; nucleotides not matched to a gene: 5. This CDR3 is 12 amino acids long. Germline loops: CDR1 SQVTM, CDR2 ANQGSEA. The CDR3 nucleotides read TGCAGCGTTGAGGACCCGGGAGGCATTCAGTACTTC. Protein sequence: CSVEDPGGIQYF.

This clone has a single count. The V call is TRBV7-3, the J call TRBJ2-3; 7 bases are a match to TRBD2. The V gene's germline CDR1 is SGHTA and CDR2 FQGTGA. This CDR3 is 16 amino acids long. Germline trimming cut 2 bases from V and 4 bases from J; bases unmatched to any gene: 9. CDR3 in DNA: TGTGCCAGCAGCTTATCGGGCGGGAGATGGTCAGATACGCAGTATTTT. Its protein product is CASSLSGGRWSDTQYF.

This clone turned up a few times. This chain joins TRBV29-1 and TRBJ1-1; tentatively, D is TRBD1 (5 bases). Germline CDR1 is SQVTM and CDR2 is ANQGSEA. CDR3 length equals 13 residues. V gave up 5 bases and J gave up 1 base, with 11 bases separating them. The CDR3 coding sequence is TGCAGCGTTAAGGGGCAGGCGAACACTGAAGCTTTCTTT. Amino acids: CSVKGQANTEAFF.

This clone was seen only once. This chain connects TRBV7-2 to TRBJ2-7, with TRBD2 matching 8 bases. J lost 3 bases, V lost 5 bases, and 12 bases had no gene match. This CDR3 has 16 residues. Per germline, CDR1 SGHTA and CDR2 FQGNSA. The CDR3: CASSLTLLAAVYEQYF. For the CDR3, the DNA is TGTGCCAGCAGCCTTACCTTACTAGCGGCCGTCTACGAGCAGTACTTC.

J is TRBJ2-1 and V is TRBV5-4, with 14 nucleotides matching TRBD2. Germline-derived CDR1 and CDR2 are SGHNT and YYREEE (reference sequence). V shed 2 bases, J shed 6 bases, and the junction held 4 bases outside the gene matches. The CDR3 is 16 amino acids. CDR3 region: CASSFWTSGRSNEQFF. The CDR3 bases are TGTGCCAGCAGCTTCTGGACTAGCGGGAGGAGCAATGAGCAGTTCTTC.

V and J are TRBV28 and TRBJ2-7; D not certain. CDR1 and CDR2 from the germline V gene are MDHEN and SYDVKM. Trimming left V 4 bases short and J 7 bases short, with 11 bases between. The CDR3 is 12 amino acids. CDR3 sequence (DNA): TGTGCCAGCAGTTCCCCCCTAAATGAGCAGTACTTC. The encoded protein is CASSSPLNEQYF.

The genes are TRBV30 and TRBJ2-1, with 11 bases fitting TRBD1. Looked up from germline, CDR1 is GTSNPN and CDR2 is SVGIG (reference sequence). The CDR3 contains 14 residues. The J segment lost 6 bases and the V segment lost 3 bases, leaving 4 bases of the junction unmatched. The CDR3 DNA is TGTGCCTGGAGCGCCGGGACAGGGGGCAATGAGCAGTTCTTC. Amino acid sequence: CAWSAGTGGNEQFF.

V gene TRBV6-5 combines with J gene TRBJ1-1; D is perhaps TRBD1 (6 bases). Looked up from germline, CDR1 is MNHEY and CDR2 is SVGAGI. The V end was cut by 5 bases, the J end by 5 bases, with 18 bases between. The CDR3 runs to 15 residues. The CDR3 loop is CASSTLTRGRTEAFF. CDR3 bases: TGTGCCAGCAGTACCCTAACCCGGGGGCGAACTGAAGCTTTCTTT.

This rearrangement joins TRBV7-2 to TRBJ2-3, with a weak D call TRBD2 (5 bases). Germline assignment: CDR1 SGHTA and CDR2 FQGNSA. CDR3 length: 13 residues. V was cut by 5 bases and J by 3 bases, with 9 bases left in between. CDR3 DNA sequence: TGTGCCAGCAGCACGTTAGCGACAGATACGCAGTATTTT. As protein: CASSTLATDTQYF.

This clone was found once. The chain recombines TRBV6-6 with TRBJ2-7, with TRBD1 matching over 10 bases. The CDR3 sequence is 14 residues long. V lost 5 bases and J lost 6; bases outside the gene matches: 7. Germline CDR1 is MNHNY and CDR2 is SVGAGI (reference sequence). CDR3: CASSPDRGRGEQYF. CDR3 DNA sequence: TGTGCCAGCAGTCCAGACAGGGGGCGAGGCGAGCAGTACTTC.

The V gene is TRBV11-2, the J gene TRBJ1-3; perhaps TRBD1 as D (5 bases). Germline CDR1 reads SGHAT; CDR2 reads FQNNGV. There are 13 residues in the CDR3. V was shortened by 4 bases and J by 4 bases, with 8 bases between the two germline ends. The CDR3 nucleotides are TGTGCCAGCAGCTCAGGGTTCGGAAACACCATATATTTT. Translation: CASSSGFGNTIYF.

The DNA for the CDR3 is TGTGCCAGCTCACCGCTGACTAGCGGGAGGTTATACGAGCAGTACTTC. Protein product: CASSPLTSGRLYEQYF. The rearrangement links TRBV18 to TRBJ2-7, with 13 nucleotides matching TRBD2. The germline V gene encodes CDR1 KGHSH and CDR2 LQKENI. Trimming at V came to 3 bases and at J to 4 bases, leaving 6 bases not matched to a gene. The CDR3 is 16 residues long.

The chain employs TRBV5-5 and TRBJ1-1; D unresolved. Germline CDR1 is SGHKS and CDR2 is YYEKEE (reference sequence). V lost 1 base and J 11 bases, leaving 12 bases between the germline ends. This CDR3 is built from 12 residues. In DNA form, the CDR3 reads TGTGCCAGCAGCTTGCAAGGACTGGAGGCTTTCTTT. Its protein product is CASSLQGLEAFF.

The chain combines TRBV11-2 with TRBJ1-2; D call uncertain. The CDR3 length is 11 residues. Germline V lookup: CDR1 SGHAT, CDR2 FQNNGV. Between the trimmed V and J ends, which lost 1 base and 7 bases, there was a span of 4 bases. The CDR3 DNA follows: TGTGCCAGCAGCTTAGGGGGTGGCTACACCTTC. Its protein product is CASSLGGGYTF.

V gene TRBV5-6 combines with J gene TRBJ2-2, with TRBD2 identical over 12 bases. This CDR3 has 17 amino acids. Germline CDR1 reads SGHDT; CDR2 reads YYEEEE. Losses at the gene ends were 4 bases for V and 6 bases for J; bases not matched to a gene: 10. CDR3: CASSTGLAGHWAGELFF. The CDR3 DNA follows: TGTGCCAGCAGCACGGGACTAGCGGGTCACTGGGCCGGGGAGCTGTTTTTT.

The V gene is TRBV9, the J gene TRBJ1-1; D is ambiguous. V lost 7 bases to trimming and J lost 3 bases, with 16 bases between them. Germline CDR1 is SGDLS and CDR2 is YYNGEE. There are 14 residues in the CDR3. CDR3 in amino acids: CASGRELRDTEAFF. CDR3 nucleotides: TGTGCCAGCGGGAGGGAGCTACGGGACACTGAAGCTTTCTTT.

The genes are TRBV5-1 and TRBJ2-7; perhaps TRBD1 as D (5 bases). This CDR3 region has 16 residues. Between the trimmed V and J ends, which lost 0 bases and 4 bases, there was a span of 17 bases. Germline V lookup: CDR1 SGHRS, CDR2 YFSETQ. DNA of the CDR3: TGCGCCAGCAGCTTGGCCTCCTCCCCCAGGGCGTACGAGCAGTACTTC. The encoded protein is CASSLASSPRAYEQYF.

V gene TRBV11-3 combines with J gene TRBJ2-3; 8 nucleotides line up with TRBD2. CDR1 SGHNT and CDR2 YENEEA come from the germline V gene. The length of the CDR3 is 14 residues. V gave up 5 bases and J gave up 2 bases; unmatched junction bases: 3. CDR3 loop: CASSRRGDTDTQYF. Written as DNA, the CDR3 is TGTGCCAGCAGCCGGCGGGGGGACACAGATACGCAGTATTTT.

V and J are TRBV11-3 and TRBJ2-1; 9 nucleotides agree with TRBD1. V shed 5 bases, J shed 1 base, and the junction held 6 bases outside the gene matches. The V gene's germline CDR1 is SGHNT and CDR2 YENEEA. This CDR3 spans 16 amino acids. The CDR3 nucleotides read TGTGCCAGCAGCCCCGGGACAGGGTTTTCCTACAATGAGCAGTTCTTC. Protein sequence: CASSPGTGFSYNEQFF.

The chain is built from TRBV28 and TRBJ2-7; D may be TRBD1 (6 bases). The CDR3 totals 15 residues. The germline gives CDR1 MDHEN, CDR2 SYDVKM. V was clipped by 3 bases and J by 1 base, with 13 bases between them. CDR3 nucleotides: TGTGCCAGCAGTTTCCCAGGGGAGTTATCCTACGAGCAGTACTTC. It is translated as CASSFPGELSYEQYF.

The gene calls are TRBV6-5 and TRBJ2-4; 9 nucleotides match TRBD2. Trimming cost V 5 bases and J 8 bases; bases outside gene matches: 4. Germline loops: CDR1 MNHEY, CDR2 SVGAGI. The CDR3 consists of 13 residues. The CDR3 spells CASSRRGGYIQYF. CDR3 DNA sequence: TGTGCCAGCAGTCGGCGGGGGGGGTACATTCAGTACTTC.

V usage is TRBV5-6 and J usage is TRBJ1-1; tentatively, D is TRBD1 (5 bases). This CDR3 contains 14 residues. Per the germline V gene, CDR1 is SGHDT and CDR2 is YYEEEE. V gave up 0 bases and J gave up 1 base, with 7 bases separating them. The CDR3 is CASSLGRGNTEAFF. CDR3 sequence (DNA): TGTGCCAGCAGCTTGGGAAGGGGGAACACTGAAGCTTTCTTT.